One and the same sample provided the 9 T cell receptor beta chains below, sequenced in a study of T cell responses to AZD1222 COVID-19 vaccine. Only in-frame clones appear in the TCRdb table, and some are missing; sequencing was by immunoSEQ multiplex PCR. The data contain approximately 100,000 clones, 85% to 90% of them singletons. Here the sequenced sample was peripheral blood, taken on day 0 of AZD1222 vaccination. The receptor set was obtained from an adult in good health.

The rearrangement links TRBV10-1 to TRBJ1-1, with 8 bases matching TRBD1. CDR3 length equals 14 residues. Germline V gene sequence: CDR1 WNHNN, CDR2 SYGVQD (reference sequence). J gave up 3 bases and V 5 bases, and 5 bases lay outside the gene matches. CDR3 amino acids: CASSPGGMDTEAFF. The CDR3 DNA sequence: TGCGCCAGCAGTCCAGGGGGCATGGACACTGAAGCTTTCTTT.

The V and J genes are TRBV9 and TRBJ1-6; 8 bases match TRBD1. The CDR3 runs 14 residues. The V and J ends lost 1 base and 9 bases, in that order; junction bases with no gene match: 3. Germline V gives CDR1 SGDLS, CDR2 YYNGEE. The CDR3 loop is CASSVQGASSPLHF. As DNA, the CDR3 is TGTGCCAGCAGCGTACAGGGGGCTAGTTCACCCCTCCACTTT.

V usage is TRBV10-3 and J usage is TRBJ1-5; possibly TRBD1 for D (5 bases). Trimming removed 2 bases from V and 7 bases from J, with 9 bases in between. Germline V gives CDR1 ENHRY, CDR2 SYGVKD. The CDR3 runs 13 residues. CDR3 nucleotides: TGTGCCATCAGTGAGGGGGGAGAGCAGCCCCAGCATTTT. Amino acids: CAISEGGEQPQHF.

J is TRBJ2-7 and V is TRBV10-3; D may match TRBD1 or TRBD2 (6 bases each). Germline V gene sequence: CDR1 ENHRY, CDR2 SYGVKD. This CDR3 has 15 amino acids. The ends were cut back, 6 bases at V and 3 bases at J, with 18 bases in the middle. Here the CDR3 reads CAIRGAGSGIYEQYF. The CDR3, as DNA: TGTGCCATCAGGGGGGCCGGGAGTGGAATCTACGAGCAGTACTTC.

This chain connects TRBV25-1 to TRBJ2-7, with TRBD2 matching over 12 bases. The CDR3 contains 15 residues. Germline V lookup: CDR1 MGHDK, CDR2 SYGVNS. V was pared by 3 bases and J by 4 bases, with 4 bases of the junction left unmatched. The CDR3: CASSERTSGAYEQYF. CDR3 in DNA: TGTGCCAGCAGTGAGCGGACTAGCGGGGCGTACGAGCAGTACTTC.

The rearrangement links TRBV7-9 to TRBJ1-3; TRBD1 agrees at 9 bases. The length of the CDR3 is 14 residues. Trimming removed 5 bases from V and 3 bases from J; junction bases left unmatched: 2. Looked up from germline, CDR1 is SEHNR and CDR2 is FQNEAQ (reference sequence). The CDR3 here is CASSRTGDGNTIYF. The DNA of the CDR3 is TGTGCCAGCAGCCGGACAGGGGATGGAAACACCATATATTTT.

The chain recombines TRBV9 with TRBJ2-3; D gene unclear. The CDR3 spans 11 residues. Looked up from germline, CDR1 is SGDLS and CDR2 is YYNGEE. The V and J ends lost 4 bases and 2 bases respectively, with 2 bases between them. CDR3 region: CASSFTDTQYF. In DNA, the CDR3 is TGTGCCAGCAGCTTCACAGATACGCAGTATTTT.

The rearrangement uses TRBV5-1 and TRBJ2-3; TRBD2 matches 9 bases. The germline CDR1 and CDR2 sequences are SGHRS and YFSETQ. V dropped 0 bases and J dropped 4; count of bases not matched to a gene: 3. CDR3 length equals 15 residues. The CDR3 is CASSLGLAEADTQYF. Here the CDR3 DNA reads TGCGCCAGCAGCTTGGGACTAGCGGAGGCAGATACGCAGTATTTT.

The V and J genes are TRBV18 and TRBJ2-7; 9 nucleotides match TRBD1. The CDR3 extends over 15 amino acids. V shed 2 bases, J shed 3 bases, and the junction held 5 bases outside the gene matches. CDR1 and CDR2 (germline): KGHSH, LQKENI. CDR3 sequence (DNA): TGTGCCAGCTCACCAGGGGACAGGGAGAACTACGAGCAGTACTTC. Protein: CASSPGDRENYEQYF.